Listed below are T cell receptor beta chains from one sample, sequenced in a study of molecular identifiers for immune sequencing clone quantification. TCRdb redid the calling of the PCR reads with MiXCR, one entry per CDR3 protein. The data contain about 640,000 distinct CDR3 sequences, about 20% of them singletons. Material: naive CD8+ T cells from blood, with Jurkat cell RNA spiked in. The receptor source for this set is a human donor in good health. Some libraries in this study had Jurkat cell RNA spiked in. The CDR3 runs from the conserved cysteine through the conserved F or W. Each record gives: CDR3 protein, CDR3 DNA, D gene, J gene, clone size, V gene. D genes are given only for firm matches. Rows give clone size only sometimes, using once, few, many, or a class for an expanded clone.

CDR3 protein: CASSHGQMNTEAFF; CDR3 DNA: TGCGCCAGCAGCCACGGACAGATGAACACTGAAGCTTTCTTT; D gene: .; J gene: TRBJ1-1; clone size: .; V gene: TRBV4-1
CDR3 protein: CASRGLGADTQYF; CDR3 DNA: TGTGCCAGCAGGGGACTCGGGGCAGATACGCAGTATTTT; D gene: .; J gene: TRBJ2-3; clone size: many; V gene: TRBV27
CDR3 protein: CATSPGDEQFF; CDR3 DNA: TGTGCCACTTCACCCGGGGATGAGCAGTTCTTC; D gene: .; J gene: TRBJ2-1; clone size: many; V gene: TRBV6-2/TRBV6-3
CDR3 protein: CASSYSGLAGDEQFF; CDR3 DNA: TGTGCCAGCAGTTACTCGGGACTAGCTGGTGATGAGCAGTTCTTC; D gene: TRBD2; J gene: TRBJ2-1; clone size: many; V gene: TRBV6-5
CDR3 protein: CASIGSGSASGEQFF; CDR3 DNA: TGCGCCAGCATAGGTAGCGGGAGTGCCTCCGGTGAGCAGTTCTTC; D gene: TRBD2; J gene: TRBJ2-1; clone size: many; V gene: TRBV5-1
CDR3 protein: CAWSASGSTEAFF; CDR3 DNA: TGTGCCTGGAGTGCATCGGGTTCCACTGAAGCTTTCTTT; D gene: .; J gene: TRBJ1-1; clone size: many; V gene: TRBV30
CDR3 protein: CASSLGTSGATDTQYF; CDR3 DNA: TGTGCCAGCAGCTTAGGGACTAGCGGGGCCACAGATACGCAGTATTTT; D gene: TRBD2; J gene: TRBJ2-3; clone size: many; V gene: TRBV7-2
CDR3 protein: CASSHDQGLAFYEQYF; CDR3 DNA: TGTGCCAGCAGCCATGATCAAGGGCTAGCCTTCTACGAGCAGTACTTC; D gene: .; J gene: TRBJ2-7; clone size: .; V gene: TRBV3-1
CDR3 protein: CASSQDRTTSGNTIYF; CDR3 DNA: TGCGCCAGCAGCCAAGATCGGACGACCTCTGGAAACACCATATATTTT; D gene: .; J gene: TRBJ1-3; clone size: .; V gene: TRBV4-3
CDR3 protein: CASSGGFGYEQYF; CDR3 DNA: TGTGCCAGCAGCGGGGGGTTTGGGTACGAGCAGTACTTC; D gene: .; J gene: TRBJ2-7; clone size: many; V gene: TRBV7-9
CDR3 protein: CASSTGTSLGEQYF; CDR3 DNA: TGTGCCAGCAGCACCGGGACTAGTCTGGGCGAGCAGTACTTC; D gene: TRBD2; J gene: TRBJ2-7; clone size: many; V gene: TRBV7-6
CDR3 protein: CASSPPGPGANVLTF; CDR3 DNA: TGCGCCAGCAGTCCCCCCGGACCTGGGGCCAACGTCCTGACTTTC; D gene: .; J gene: TRBJ2-6; clone size: .; V gene: TRBV23-1
CDR3 protein: CSARGDEQFF; CDR3 DNA: TGCAGTGCTAGAGGCGATGAGCAGTTCTTC; D gene: .; J gene: TRBJ2-1; clone size: .; V gene: TRBV20-1
CDR3 protein: CASSLSTGVYEQYF; CDR3 DNA: TGTGCCAGCAGTTTAAGTACCGGTGTCTACGAGCAGTACTTC; D gene: .; J gene: TRBJ2-7; clone size: many; V gene: TRBV27
CDR3 protein: CASGLGPSGYNEQFF; CDR3 DNA: TGTGCTAGTGGTTTAGGGCCTAGCGGGTACAATGAGCAGTTCTTC; D gene: TRBD2; J gene: TRBJ2-1; clone size: many; V gene: TRBV12-5
CDR3 protein: CASSPLLETQYF; CDR3 DNA: TGTGCCAGCAGTCCTCTCTTGGAGACCCAGTACTTC; D gene: .; J gene: TRBJ2-5; clone size: few; V gene: TRBV12-3/TRBV12-4
CDR3 protein: CASSLHRGAEALF; CDR3 DNA: TGCGCCAGCAGCCTTCACAGGGGCGCTGAAGCTCTCTTT; D gene: TRBD1; J gene: TRBJ1-1; clone size: once; V gene: TRBV4-3
CDR3 protein: CASSLRTEELFF; CDR3 DNA: TGTGCCAGCAGCTTAAGGACCGAGGAGCTGTTTTTT; D gene: .; J gene: TRBJ2-2; clone size: .; V gene: TRBV5-4
CDR3 protein: CASSPSPGLANADTQYF; CDR3 DNA: TGTGCCAGCAGCCCTTCCCCGGGACTAGCGAACGCAGATACGCAGTATTTT; D gene: TRBD2; J gene: TRBJ2-3; clone size: many; V gene: TRBV5-4
CDR3 protein: CASSYVLPDNEQFF; CDR3 DNA: TGTGCCAGCAGTTACGTGTTACCCGACAATGAGCAGTTCTTC; D gene: .; J gene: TRBJ2-1; clone size: .; V gene: TRBV6-2/TRBV6-3
CDR3 protein: CSVAEDRPPNTGELFF; CDR3 DNA: TGCAGCGTTGCCGAGGACAGACCTCCGAACACCGGGGAGCTGTTTTTT; D gene: .; J gene: TRBJ2-2; clone size: many; V gene: TRBV29-1
CDR3 protein: CASSLRSNSNQPQHF; CDR3 DNA: TGTGCCAGCAGCCTCAGGTCGAATAGCAATCAGCCCCAGCATTTT; D gene: .; J gene: TRBJ1-5; clone size: many; V gene: TRBV5-6
CDR3 protein: CASSLKTDRTNEKLFF; CDR3 DNA: TGTGCCAGCAGCTTGAAGACCGATAGGACTAATGAAAAACTGTTTTTT; D gene: .; J gene: TRBJ1-4; clone size: .; V gene: TRBV5-3
CDR3 protein: CASTPGSADTQYF; CDR3 DNA: TGTGCCAGCACCCCCGGGAGTGCAGATACGCAGTATTTT; D gene: .; J gene: TRBJ2-3; clone size: many; V gene: TRBV11-2
CDR3 protein: CVSSEGTGNYGYTF; CDR3 DNA: TGTGTCAGCAGTGAAGGGACAGGGAACTATGGCTACACCTTC; D gene: TRBD1; J gene: TRBJ1-2; clone size: few; V gene: TRBV2
CDR3 protein: CASRDRQGYANEQFF; CDR3 DNA: TGTGCCAGCAGGGATCGACAGGGTTACGCCAATGAGCAGTTCTTC; D gene: TRBD1; J gene: TRBJ2-1; clone size: few; V gene: TRBV27
CDR3 protein: CASSEVGGGEFTGELFF; CDR3 DNA: TGTGCCAGCAGTGAAGTTGGAGGGGGCGAATTCACCGGGGAGCTGTTTTTT; D gene: .; J gene: TRBJ2-2; clone size: .; V gene: TRBV25-1
CDR3 protein: CSVEERDRDTGELFF; CDR3 DNA: TGCAGCGTTGAAGAACGGGACAGGGACACCGGGGAGCTGTTTTTT; D gene: TRBD1; J gene: TRBJ2-2; clone size: many; V gene: TRBV29-1
CDR3 protein: CSVEFRGITEAFF; CDR3 DNA: TGCAGCGTTGAGTTCAGGGGGATTACTGAAGCTTTCTTT; D gene: TRBD1; J gene: TRBJ1-1; clone size: few; V gene: TRBV29-1
CDR3 protein: CASSQEGDRHNQPQHF; CDR3 DNA: TGCGCCAGCAGCCAAGAGGGCGACAGGCACAATCAGCCCCAGCATTTT; D gene: .; J gene: TRBJ1-5; clone size: many; V gene: TRBV4-1
CDR3 protein: CASSPAVLSYNEQFF; CDR3 DNA: TGTGCCAGCAGCCCAGCGGTACTCTCCTACAATGAGCAGTTCTTC; D gene: .; J gene: TRBJ2-1; clone size: many; V gene: TRBV7-9
CDR3 protein: CSARVSREGTDTQYF; CDR3 DNA: TGCAGTGCTAGAGTAAGCAGGGAAGGCACAGATACGCAGTATTTT; D gene: .; J gene: TRBJ2-3; clone size: many; V gene: TRBV20-1
CDR3 protein: CASTLGGGLAFF; CDR3 DNA: TGTGCCAGCACTCTGGGGGGGGGGCTAGCTTTCTTT; D gene: .; J gene: TRBJ1-1; clone size: many; V gene: TRBV12-3/TRBV12-4
CDR3 protein: CASSYSGSHQPQHF; CDR3 DNA: TGTGCCAGCAGTTATTCTGGGAGCCATCAGCCCCAGCATTTT; D gene: .; J gene: TRBJ1-5; clone size: many; V gene: TRBV6-2/TRBV6-3
CDR3 protein: CASSYSVGGGEKLFF; CDR3 DNA: TGTGCCAGCAGTTACTCGGTCGGGGGGGGTGAAAAACTGTTTTTT; D gene: .; J gene: TRBJ1-4; clone size: .; V gene: TRBV6-6
CDR3 protein: CSARDLAGPSTDTQYF; CDR3 DNA: TGCAGTGCTAGAGATCTAGCGGGACCTAGCACAGATACGCAGTATTTT; D gene: TRBD2; J gene: TRBJ2-3; clone size: many; V gene: TRBV20-1
CDR3 protein: CASSSSDRSSYEQYF; CDR3 DNA: TGTGCCAGCAGTTCCTCGGACAGAAGCTCCTACGAGCAGTACTTC; D gene: .; J gene: TRBJ2-7; clone size: .; V gene: TRBV27
CDR3 protein: CASSLLLAGEIETQYF; CDR3 DNA: TGTGCCAGCAGCTTACTTCTAGCGGGAGAAATAGAGACCCAGTACTTC; D gene: TRBD2; J gene: TRBJ2-5; clone size: few; V gene: TRBV11-2
CDR3 protein: CASSQGQDGYTF; CDR3 DNA: TGTGCCAGCAGTCAGGGACAGGATGGCTACACCTTC; D gene: TRBD1; J gene: TRBJ1-2; clone size: .; V gene: TRBV6-6
CDR3 protein: CASSYSSPNTQYF; CDR3 DNA: TGTGCCAGCAGTTACTCGTCTCCGAATACGCAGTATTTT; D gene: .; J gene: TRBJ2-3; clone size: many; V gene: TRBV6-2/TRBV6-3